This T cell receptor (beta chain) was sequenced in a study of T cells in Graves' hyperthyroidism and ophthalmopathy. From RNA transcripts, TCR beta CDR3 regions were amplified. HTBI primers were the set used in a first-round RT-PCR of the TCR CDR3. TCRdb re-called the multiplex PCR reads with MiXCR, one entry per CDR3 protein. The sample lists hundreds of thousands of distinct CDR3 sequences; around 45% were seen once. Germline CDR1 reads KGHDR; CDR2 reads SFDVKD. Trimming took 2 bases from V and 6 from J; bases not matched to a gene: 4. The CDR3 is made up of 14 amino acids. Input material: peripheral blood or thyroid tissue (not recorded which). This clonotype was sampled from a woman aged 18-35 years with Graves' hyperthyroidism. The rearrangement links TRBV24-1 to TRBJ1-2, with 8 nucleotides matching TRBD1. The CDR3 coding sequence is TGTGCCACCAGTGATTCCCGACAGGGGCATGGCTACACCTTC. It encodes CATSDSRQGHGYTF.